The 12 T cell receptor beta chains below come from one sample, sequenced in a study of neoadjuvant anti-PD-1 for oral cavity cancer (dated by TCRdb to about 2021). The library was obtained by the immunoSEQ multiplex PCR assay. In its TCRdb copy, this immuneACCESS table keeps in-frame sequences only and misses some clones. Where compared with another copy, unresolved V genes explain less than half of these, and the others have no known cause. A total of 63,000 or so clones appear in this sample, 86% of them only once. Clones ranked in the top ten supply 2.5% to 3.5% of the sample. Explained via the paper, the time point label denotes: after neoadjuvant nivolumab, at surgical resection. The starting material was PBMCs, obtained after nivolumab (anti-PD-1) treatment. These receptors were obtained from a person aged 40 to 85 with oral cavity squamous cell carcinoma.

The chain is built from TRBV19 and TRBJ2-7, with D hard to call. The length of the CDR3 is 11 residues. Germline CDR1 and CDR2: LNHDA and SQIVND (reference sequence). Trimming pared 3 bases from V and 7 bases from J, leaving 7 bases between. The chain's CDR3 is CASSILGEQYF. Written as DNA, the CDR3 is TGTGCCAGTAGTATTCTTGGAGAGCAGTACTTC.

The rearrangement joins TRBV5-1 to TRBJ2-7; D is ambiguous. Trimming took 1 base from V and 4 from J, leaving 9 bases between them. The CDR3 is 13 residues long. CDR1 SGHRS and CDR2 YFSETQ come from the germline V gene. CDR3 sequence reads: CASSLQQTYEQYF. CDR3 in DNA: TGCGCCAGCAGCTTGCAACAGACATACGAGCAGTACTTC.

The rearrangement links TRBV7-8 to TRBJ1-2; maybe TRBD1 (6 bases). V was pared by 0 bases and J by 6 bases, with 14 bases between. From germline, CDR1 is SGHVS and CDR2 FQNEAQ. The CDR3 consists of 15 residues. CDR3 region: CASSLARTAQHGYTF. CDR3 nucleotides: TGTGCCAGCAGCTTAGCGCGGACAGCCCAACATGGCTACACCTTC. The whole variable domain, remainder taken from reference TRBV7-8 and TRBJ1-2, is GAGVSQSPRYKVAKRGQDVALRCDPISGHVSLFWYQQALGQGPEFLTYFQNEAQLDKSGLPSDRFFAERPEGSVSTLKIQRTQQEDSAVYLCASSLARTAQHGYTFGSGTRLTVV.

V usage is TRBV19 and J usage is TRBJ1-5; D ambiguous. The CDR3 runs to 13 residues. Germline V lookup: CDR1 LNHDA, CDR2 SQIVND (reference sequence). Between the trimmed V and J ends, which lost 4 bases and 6 bases, there was a span of 10 bases. In nucleotides, the CDR3 is TGTGCCAGTAGTACGCAGGTTCCTCAGCCCCAGCATTTT. Amino acid sequence: CASSTQVPQPQHF.

The chain is built from TRBV2 and TRBJ1-5, with a weak D call TRBD1 (5 bases). The CDR3 runs to 15 residues. Trimming left V 5 bases short and J 4 bases short, with 15 bases between. From germline, CDR1 is SNHLY and CDR2 FYNNEI. The chain's CDR3 is CASSLRTGANQPQHF. The CDR3 nucleotides are TGTGCCAGCAGTTTACGGACCGGGGCGAATCAGCCCCAGCATTTT.

The V call is TRBV7-9, the J call TRBJ1-2; 7 bases are a match to TRBD1. The CDR3 contains 13 residues. Trimming took 5 bases from V and 8 from J; bases not matched to a gene: 8. CDR1 and CDR2 from the germline V gene are SEHNR and FQNEAQ (reference sequence). As DNA, the CDR3 is TGTGCCAGCAGCCCTGGGACAGTGGAAGGCTACACCTTC. Encoded protein: CASSPGTVEGYTF. Looking up the rest from reference TRBV7-9 and TRBJ1-2 gives the full variable domain: DTGVSQNPRHKITKRGQNVTFRCDPISEHNRLYWYRQTLGQGPEFLTYFQNEAQLEKSRLLSDRFSAERPKGSFSTLEIQRTEQGDSAMYLCASSPGTVEGYTFGSGTRLTVV.

The rearrangement links TRBV5-1 to TRBJ2-7; TRBD1 matches at 11 bases. This CDR3 region has 15 residues. CDR1 is SGHRS, CDR2 YFSETQ, per germline. V shed 3 bases, J shed 1 base, and the junction held 3 bases outside the gene matches. The CDR3 protein is CASSSGTGGSYEQYF. The DNA of the CDR3 is TGCGCCAGCAGCTCCGGGACAGGGGGATCCTACGAGCAGTACTTC.

This chain joins TRBV30 and TRBJ1-2; 10 bases are a match to TRBD1. The CDR3 totals 13 residues. Germline values: CDR1 GTSNPN, CDR2 SVGIG (reference sequence). Trimming removed 2 bases from V and 8 bases from J; junction bases left unmatched: 5. The CDR3 DNA reads as TGTGCCTGGAGTCGACAGGGGGCGGAGGGCTACACCTTC. Translating gives CAWSRQGAEGYTF.

Comments on this clone: Sequence at one end of the junction differs from germline and may be a read error. The chain recombines TRBV2 with TRBJ1-1; D is undetermined. There are 14 residues in the CDR3. Looked up from germline, CDR1 is SNHLY and CDR2 is FYNNEI. CDR3 amino acids: CASSEAVGNAEAFF. The DNA for the CDR3 is TGTGCCAGCAGTGAAGCAGTAGGGAACGCTGAAGCTTTCTTT.

The V and J genes are TRBV2 and TRBJ2-2, with 7 bases lining up with TRBD2. The CDR3 covers 15 residues. With V trimmed by 8 bases and J by 3 bases, 9 bases remained unmatched. Looked up from germline, CDR1 is SNHLY and CDR2 is FYNNEI. Here the CDR3 reads CASARLAGYTGELFF. In DNA, the CDR3 is TGTGCCAGCGCCAGACTAGCCGGGTACACCGGGGAGCTGTTTTTT.

V gene TRBV6-5 combines with J gene TRBJ1-4; maybe TRBD1 (5 bases). V was pared by 8 bases and J by 3 bases, with 13 bases between. This CDR3 is 14 amino acids long. Germline assignment: CDR1 MNHEY and CDR2 SVGAGI. DNA for the CDR3: TGTGCCAGCGCGCCGGGGACCTCTAATGAAAAACTGTTTTTT. This translates into CASAPGTSNEKLFF.

This chain uses TRBV7-3 with TRBJ2-7, with D maybe TRBD2 (6 bases). The germline V and J ends were trimmed by 5 bases and 7 bases, with 21 bases remaining between them. Germline lookup yields CDR1 SGHTA and CDR2 FQGTGA. This CDR3 is built from 15 residues. CDR3 sequence (DNA): TGTGCCAGCAGCCCCCTGGGGGGACCTACGTCGGAGCAGTACTTC. Its translation is CASSPLGGPTSEQYF.